These T cell receptor beta chains were read from a single sample in a study of T cell responses to AZD1222 COVID-19 vaccine. Using immunoSEQ multiplex PCR, the repertoire was profiled, and TCRdb retains in-frame clones only, with some absent. The sample lists almost 70,000 clones; over 70% were seen once. The input for sequencing was peripheral blood, taken 28 days after the second AZD1222 dose. The receptors were sampled from an adult who received the AZD1222 COVID-19 vaccine. The CDR3 runs from the conserved cysteine through the conserved F or W. A D gene is named only where the DNA matches it firmly. Expanded clones get a size class; other rows say once, few or many, or leave the size out.

NA	TRBV5-6	NA	TRBJ1-1	CASRGFGDPRSGTEAFF	TGTGCCAGCAGGGGTTTCGGCGACCCCAGGTCGGGCACTGAAGCTTTCTTT
NA	TRBV6-5	few	TRBJ2-3	CASISSTDTQYF	TGTGCCAGCATTTCTAGCACAGATACGCAGTATTTT
NA	TRBV7-2	NA	TRBJ2-7	CASSLAGSYEQYF	TGTGCCAGCAGCTTAGCGGGTTCCTACGAGCAGTACTTC
NA	TRBV11-3	once	TRBJ1-3	CASRRLRFGNTIYF	TGTGCCAGCCGAAGGCTGCGGTTTGGAAACACCATATATTTT
NA	TRBV9	NA	TRBJ1-4	CASSVGGHVEKLFF	TGTGCCAGCAGCGTAGGAGGTCATGTGGAAAAACTGTTTTTT
NA	TRBV21-1	once	TRBJ1-1	CASRQGFFEAFF	TGTGCCAGTCGACAGGGGTTTTTCGAAGCTTTCTTT
NA	TRBV18	NA	TRBJ2-4	CASSPPGQAKNIQYF	TGTGCCAGCTCACCACCCGGTCAAGCCAAAAACATTCAGTACTTC
TRBD1	TRBV29-1	NA	TRBJ1-1	CSVRTGVTEAFF	TGCAGCGTTCGAACAGGGGTTACTGAAGCTTTCTTT
NA	TRBV12-3/TRBV12-4	NA	TRBJ2-1	CASSLGALGEQFF	TGTGCCAGCAGTTTAGGGGCTTTGGGGGAGCAGTTCTTC
NA	TRBV12-5	NA	TRBJ2-3	CASGPLYWTELWSPFSSTDTQYF	TGTGCTAGTGGCCCCCTCTACTGGACAGAACTATGGAGCCCTTTCTCTAGCACAGATACGCAGTATTTT
NA	TRBV19	NA	TRBJ1-6	CASSIRVRDSPLHF	TGTGCCAGTAGTATCAGGGTTAGGGATTCACCCCTCCACTTT
TRBD2	TRBV30	NA	TRBJ2-1	CAWSHGLAGGPSYNEQFF	TGTGCCTGGAGTCACGGACTAGCGGGGGGGCCGTCCTACAATGAGCAGTTCTTC
NA	TRBV30	NA	TRBJ1-4	CAWGLGTANEKLFF	TGTGCCTGGGGGTTAGGGACGGCTAATGAAAAACTGTTTTTT
NA	TRBV10-3	NA	TRBJ1-2	CAISTLLLRGYTF	TGTGCCATCAGTACCCTCCTCCTTCGTGGCTACACCTTC
TRBD2	TRBV4-1	few	TRBJ2-1	CASSQDPSGAYNEQFF	TGCGCCAGCAGCCAAGATCCCAGCGGGGCCTACAATGAGCAGTTCTTC
NA	TRBV18	NA	TRBJ2-7	CASSIISSQNRKGYEQYF	TGTGCCAGCTCCATAATATCGAGCCAAAACAGGAAAGGCTACGAGCAGTACTTC
TRBD1	TRBV3-1/TRBV3-2	NA	TRBJ2-2	CASSPFRQGVIGELFF	TGTGCCAGCAGCCCGTTTCGACAGGGGGTGATCGGGGAGCTGTTTTTT
TRBD2	TRBV7-3	NA	TRBJ2-1	CASSLLGLAGANNEQFF	TGTGCCAGCAGCTTATTGGGACTAGCGGGGGCGAACAATGAGCAGTTCTTC
NA	TRBV29-1	NA	TRBJ1-2	CSVSGDVDYGYTF	TGCAGCGTTTCAGGGGACGTAGACTATGGCTACACCTTC
NA	TRBV2	few	TRBJ1-1	CASSRRSLNTEAFF	TGTGCCAGCAGTCGCAGGTCTTTGAACACTGAAGCTTTCTTT
NA	TRBV29-1	NA	TRBJ1-1	CSASLRGRTEAFF	TGCAGCGCCAGCTTGCGGGGGAGGACTGAAGCTTTCTTT
TRBD2	TRBV13	few	TRBJ2-3	CASSLGGLAGEYTQYF	TGTGCCAGCAGCTTAGGGGGACTAGCGGGGGAGTATACGCAGTATTTT